The T cell receptor beta chain described here comes from a study of blood T cells in healthy people across ages. The study, taken as a whole, reports: The fall in TCR beta diversity per million T cells was roughly linear with age.

Comment on this clonotype: Its target is unknown.

The germline CDR1 and CDR2 sequences are SEHNR and FQNEAQ (reference sequence). CDR3 length equals 16 residues. Primers used in a second PCR of roughly 7 to 11 cycles were a sample-barcoded 5' primer and a J-beta primer mix. In TCRdb, the 5' RACE reads were re-called with MiXCR into one record per CDR3 protein. Among around 1,000,000 distinct CDR3 sequences, under 30% were seen once, and the ten largest hold 0.65% to 0.95%. These data were likewise used in another study, on T cells of mothers and their children.

Sequenced input: blood. The rearrangement links TRBV7-9 to TRBJ2-5; D ambiguous. With the DNA end fitting TRBJ2-7 better, the J assignment may be wrong. The source of this sequence is a girl aged 2-10 years in good health. The CDR3 loop reads CASSLIDTPQWDEQYF. CDR3 in DNA: TGTGCCAGCAGCTTAATCGACACTCCTCAGTGGGACGAGCAGTACTTC.